This T cell receptor beta chain is from a study of T cell responses to AZD1222 COVID-19 vaccine (dated by TCRdb to the early 2020s). About the full investigation: A total of approximately 250 trial participants underwent TCR sequencing, of whom about 200 had received two doses of AZD1222 and around 25 had received two doses of the MenACWY control vaccine. Enrollment into the trials was organized by age into subgroups of 18-55, 56-69 and 70-plus years, and those subgroups contained 148, 28 and 57 TCR-sequenced participants, respectively. What the study reported, not specific to this receptor: Conclusions about previously exposed vaccinees are limited, since just a handful of AZD1222 recipients were seropositive for SARS-CoV-2 at baseline. Reportedly, close to half of the unique spike-specific TCRs recognized epitopes lying outside the regions that are mutated in the B.1.351 and B.1.1.7 variants. Because no day 14 peak-response samples were available, repertoires were characterized only after the peak T cell response. Most participants were white British and females outnumbered males, and the authors suggested that clonal diversity may have been underestimated. The vaccine-associated CD4 TCRs covered the entire spike protein, and the dominant responses fell in regions 160-218 and 743-854. After two AZD1222 doses, both the breadth and the depth of spike-specific TCRs were significantly higher than at day 0 and than in MenACWY recipients. The 56-69-year group was small, and its depth increase did not reach significance, likely because of low power.

In regard to this clone: Its binding antigen is unknown. No much larger clonotype is one base removed from it; base qualities were not supplied.

The CDR3 regions of human TCRbeta chains were analyzed by immunosequencing. Under the source paper's analysis protocol: Repertoire TCRs were checked for matches against a reference library of SARS-CoV-2-specific TCRs that had been generated using the MIRA antigen-specificity platform. Breadth meant the fraction of unique TCRs that were SARS-CoV-2-associated, whereas depth meant the fraction of total T cells that were SARS-CoV-2-associated. Each spike-specific TCR was assigned to its reactive spike region and to a CD4 or CD8 class using the MIRA data. Log10-transformed breadth and depth values were compared by one-way ANOVA with Sidak's multiple comparisons tests. In TCRdb, the immuneACCESS table is reduced to in-frame sequences with V and J assigned. These tables do not hold every clone; where another copy was compared, an unresolved V gene accounts for under half, and the others remain unexplained. V, J and clone size were drawn from that table, and D and trimming were deduced from the DNA. This sample holds about 39,000 clones; roughly 88% were observed only once. The biggest ten clones account for under 30% of the sample.

The time point tag for this specimen amounts to: about 28 days (+/-7) after the second vaccine dose. The sample's treatment or condition label, in plain terms: meningococcal conjugate vaccine given as trial control. The vaccinee samples were drawn from two UK trials, COV001 and COV002, one of which was a single-blind randomized controlled phase 2/3 trial testing AZD1222 (ChAdOx1 nCoV-19) in healthy adults. For TCRbeta chain sequencing, PBMC samples from trial participants were taken at day 0 and at day 28 after the second dose. Per the germline V gene (reference sequence), GTSNPN is the CDR1 and SVGIG is the CDR2. At the junction V is shortened by 3 bases and J by 0 bases; bases outside the gene matches: 4. Inclusive of the bounding cysteine and phenylalanine, the CDR3 is 14 residues long. The only DNA kept is the CDR3, 42 bases in frame from the first base.

Sequenced material: peripheral blood, taken 28 days after the second dose of the MenACWY control vaccine. The chain was built from TRBV30 and TRBJ2-5, and TRBD1 aligns with 7 junction nucleotides. The TCR originated in an adult who received the MenACWY meningococcal vaccine as a control. The base sequence is TGTGCCTGGAGCCCGACAGGGAACCAAGAGACCCAGTACTTC. Its coded protein is CAWSPTGNQETQYF.